A selection of T cell receptor beta chains follows, all from one sample in a study of T cell responses to AZD1222 COVID-19 vaccine. Produced via immunoSEQ multiplex PCR; TCRdb's table is partial and in-frame only. Of approximately 79,000 clones detected, approximately 91% appear once; the ten largest clones hold roughly a tenth. This sample comprised peripheral blood, obtained on day 0 of AZD1222 vaccination. Every receptor here comes from an adult in good health. CDR3s include the opening cysteine and the closing phenylalanine or tryptophan. D genes are given only for firm matches. Where a row states a size, it is once, few, many or the class of an expanded clone; other rows omit it.

j_call clone_size d_call v_call cdr3_nt cdr3_aa
TRBJ2-2 NA TRBD2 TRBV7-2 TGTGCCAGCAGCCCCCTAGCGGGAGCGAACACCGGGGAGCTGTTTTTT CASSPLAGANTGELFF
TRBJ1-3 NA NA TRBV5-1 TGCGCCAGCAGCTTGGGTTATGCGGGACGCCGACGAGGAAACACCATATATTTT CASSLGYAGRRRGNTIYF
TRBJ1-5 NA NA TRBV7-2 TGTGCCAGCAGCCCCGCTCCCAAGGGGCAGGTCGCCCAGCATTTT CASSPAPKGQVAQHF
TRBJ1-5 NA NA TRBV3-1/TRBV3-2 TGTGCCAGCAGCCAAGGCAGTCAGACGACAGCCCAGCATTTT CASSQGSQTTAQHF
TRBJ2-7 NA TRBD2 TRBV7-3 TGTGCCAGCAGCTTACTAGCGGGATACGAGCAGTACTTC CASSLLAGYEQYF
TRBJ2-5 NA TRBD2 TRBV3-1/TRBV3-2 TGTGCCAGCAGCCGACTAGCGGCGGGGGAGACCCAGTACTTC CASSRLAAGETQYF
TRBJ2-1 NA NA TRBV6-5 TGTGCCAGCAGTCCCCGGGGCAGACCGAAACAGTTCTTC CASSPRGRPKQFF
TRBJ2-3 NA TRBD2 TRBV7-2 TGTGCCAGCAGCTTATTAAGCGGGGGGGCTGGGGATACGCAGTATTTT CASSLLSGGAGDTQYF
TRBJ1-1 NA NA TRBV5-4 TGTGCCAGCAGCTTGGGTCCAGAAGCTTTCTTT CASSLGPEAFF
TRBJ2-5 NA NA TRBV2 TGTGCCAGCAGTCCTAATACCGGGTCAACCGAGACCCAGTACTTC CASSPNTGSTETQYF
TRBJ2-1 NA TRBD1 TRBV7-3 TGTGCCAGCAGCTTACAGGGGGTTGACAATGAGCAGTTCTTC CASSLQGVDNEQFF
TRBJ2-2 NA TRBD2 TRBV5-1 TGCGCCAGCAGCCCGCGGGGGGGCTTACCGTTGGCGAACACCGGGGAGCTGTTTTTT CASSPRGGLPLANTGELFF
TRBJ2-2 NA TRBD2 TRBV5-1 TGCGCCAGCAGGAGGGAGGGGACCGGGGAGCTGTTTTTT CASRREGTGELFF
TRBJ2-1 NA NA TRBV5-8 TGTGCCAGCAGCTTGGGCCAGGGGGGCTACAATGAGCAGTTCTTC CASSLGQGGYNEQFF
TRBJ2-3 NA NA TRBV10-2 TGCGCCAGCAGTGCATCGACTCTCACAGATACGCAGTATTTT CASSASTLTDTQYF
TRBJ2-1 NA NA TRBV10-1 TGCGCCAGCAGCGAGACTAGCTACAATGAGCAGTTCTTC CASSETSYNEQFF
TRBJ1-5 NA NA TRBV3-1/TRBV3-2 TGTGCCAGCAGCCAGGGGAACGTACAGCCCCAGCATTTT CASSQGNVQPQHF
TRBJ2-7 NA NA TRBV5-1 TGCGCCAGCAGCGCCGCGGTCCACGGAGCCTACGAGCAGTACTTC CASSAAVHGAYEQYF
TRBJ2-1 NA TRBD1 TRBV19 TGTGCCAGTAAACAGGGGAATGAGCAGTTCTTC CASKQGNEQFF
TRBJ1-5 NA NA TRBV6-1 TGTGCCAGCAGTGACAGGGTAGTGTCCAATCAGCCCCAGCATTTT CASSDRVVSNQPQHF
TRBJ2-1 NA NA TRBV6-5 TGTGCCAGCAGTCCCAACGAGTACAATGAGCAGTTCTTC CASSPNEYNEQFF
TRBJ2-1 NA TRBD1 TRBV6-5 TGTGCCAGCAGCCGGGACAGGGACAATGAGCAGTTCTTC CASSRDRDNEQFF
TRBJ2-5 NA TRBD2 TRBV5-1 TGCGCCAGCAGCTTGCCCAGCGGGGAAGAGACCCAGTACTTC CASSLPSGEETQYF
TRBJ2-3 NA NA TRBV5-1 TGCGCCAGCAGCCTAGCGACAGGGACTAGCACAGATACGCAGTATTTT CASSLATGTSTDTQYF
TRBJ2-1 NA NA TRBV5-1 TGCGCCAGCAGCTTGACTCTTAGCAGTAATGAGCAGTTCTTC CASSLTLSSNEQFF
TRBJ1-3 NA NA TRBV10-3 TGTGCCATCAGTGAGTCTGGAAGCTCTGGAAACACCATATATTTT CAISESGSSGNTIYF
TRBJ2-7 NA TRBD2 TRBV15 TGTGCCACCAGCAGGAGCCAATGGGGGACTAGGGACTACGAGCAGTACTTC CATSRSQWGTRDYEQYF
TRBJ2-1 NA TRBD2 TRBV11-3 TGTGCCAGCAGCGGCACTAGCGGGAGTCGATACAATGAGCAGTTCTTC CASSGTSGSRYNEQFF
TRBJ2-2 NA NA TRBV19 TGTGCCACCCCTGGGGGTAGCAGGTCCGGGGAGCTGTTTTTT CATPGGSRSGELFF
TRBJ2-1 NA TRBD2 TRBV20-1 TGCAGTGCTAGTAGGGTAGCGGGAGGGTTAATCTACAATGAGCAGTTCTTC CSASRVAGGLIYNEQFF
TRBJ2-2 NA TRBD1 TRBV7-3 TGTGCCAGCAGCAGAAGGACAGGGTCTGGCACCGGGGAGCTGTTTTTT CASSRRTGSGTGELFF
TRBJ2-2 NA TRBD2 TRBV5-1 TGCGCCAGCAGCTCCGGACTAGCGAACGGGGAGCTGTTTTTT CASSSGLANGELFF
TRBJ2-1 NA NA TRBV10-1 TGCGCCAGCAGTGAAGGGCGGACTTTCTACAATGAGCAGTTCTTC CASSEGRTFYNEQFF
TRBJ1-5 NA NA TRBV7-9 TGTGCCAGCAGCTTAGGGGGGCAGCAGCCCCAGCATTTT CASSLGGQQPQHF
TRBJ2-3 few NA TRBV7-9 TGTGCCAGCAGCTTAGGCACAGATACGCAGTATTTT CASSLGTDTQYF
TRBJ1-5 NA NA TRBV13 TGTGCCAGCAGCTTGCACGATCAGCCCCAGCATTTT CASSLHDQPQHF
TRBJ1-6 NA TRBD1 TRBV7-9 TGTGCCAGCAGCAATCCCCCCGGACAGGGTAGTTCACCCCTCCACTTT CASSNPPGQGSSPLHF
TRBJ2-1 NA TRBD1 TRBV3-1/TRBV3-2 TGTGCCAGCAGCCAAGCGGGGCAGGGGGCAGGCAATGAGCAGTTCTTC CASSQAGQGAGNEQFF
TRBJ1-1 NA NA TRBV9 TGTGCCAGCAGCGTAGCACAGAAAGCTTTCTTT CASSVAQKAFF
TRBJ1-4 NA NA TRBV9 TGTGCCAGCAGCGTAGGGGGGGCGCAAAATGAAAAACTGTTTTTT CASSVGGAQNEKLFF